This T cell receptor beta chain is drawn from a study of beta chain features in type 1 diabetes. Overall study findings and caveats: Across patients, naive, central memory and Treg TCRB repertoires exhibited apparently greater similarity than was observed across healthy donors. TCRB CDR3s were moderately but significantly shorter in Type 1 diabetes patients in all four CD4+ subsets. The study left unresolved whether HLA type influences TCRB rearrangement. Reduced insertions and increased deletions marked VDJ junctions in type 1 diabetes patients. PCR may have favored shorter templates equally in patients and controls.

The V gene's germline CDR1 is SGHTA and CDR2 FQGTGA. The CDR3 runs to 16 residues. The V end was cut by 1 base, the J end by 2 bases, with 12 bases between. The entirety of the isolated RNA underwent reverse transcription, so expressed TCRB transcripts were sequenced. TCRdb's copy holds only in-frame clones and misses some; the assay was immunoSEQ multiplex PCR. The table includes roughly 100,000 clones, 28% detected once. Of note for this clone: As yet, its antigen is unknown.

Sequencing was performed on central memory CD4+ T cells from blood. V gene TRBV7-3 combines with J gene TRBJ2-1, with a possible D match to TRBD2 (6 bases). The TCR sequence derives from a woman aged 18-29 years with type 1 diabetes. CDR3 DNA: TGTGCCAGCAGCTTAAATTATGGGGGGACCTACAATGAGCAGTTCTTC. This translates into CASSLNYGGTYNEQFF.